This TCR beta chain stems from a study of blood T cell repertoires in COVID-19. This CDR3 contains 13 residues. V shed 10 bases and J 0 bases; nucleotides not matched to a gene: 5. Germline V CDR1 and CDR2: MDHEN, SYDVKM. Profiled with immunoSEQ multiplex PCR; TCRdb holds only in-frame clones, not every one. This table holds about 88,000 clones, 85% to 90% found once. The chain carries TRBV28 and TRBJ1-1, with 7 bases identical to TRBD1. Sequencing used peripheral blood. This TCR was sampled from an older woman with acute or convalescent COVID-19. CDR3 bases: TGTGCCACCCGGGGACAGCTGAACACTGAAGCTTTCTTT. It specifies CATRGQLNTEAFF.